This TCR beta chain stems from a study of cytomegalovirus exposure and HLA in healthy donors (dated by TCRdb to between 2016 and 2019). Concerning the study at large: An earlier analysis of a few hundred of the donors reported under 300 Gb of sequence data and around 110 million unique TCR beta sequences obtained from around 170 million T cells. Approximately 310 gigabases of sequencing data and 78 million or so unique TCR sequences were included in an early release covering about 620 HLA-typed donors. In an earlier analysis of roughly 540 of the donors, high-throughput TCR beta sequencing was used to judge whether each TCR beta V gene segment behaved as functional or pseudogenic. Typing coverage differed by locus: A, B, C, DRB1 and DQB1 were typed in about 620-640 donors, DQA1 in about 510, DPA1 in some 610, and DPB1 in approximately 450. To study patterns of TCR occurrence, a later analysis re-analyzed previously published TCR beta repertoires from 650 to 750 donors and added high-resolution HLA genotyping. In a later genetic analysis, genome-wide SNP genotypes for about 55% of the roughly 700 donors were used, and that subset was treated as a discovery cohort. The study combined high-throughput TCR immunosequencing, statistical association of individual TCRs with disease status, and machine learning to predict cytomegalovirus infection status. Donor age, sex, ethnicity and CMV serostatus were compiled alongside the repertoire data. The T cell repertoires of about 700 subjects were profiled by immunosequencing and related to cytomegalovirus serostatus. The genetic ancestry cluster associated with self-reported Caucasian donors included 81% of the 398 genotyped donors. Class I and class II HLA loci were covered by the typing at four-digit resolution. Because of strong linkage in the cohort, roughly five DR-DQ haplotypes were treated as single units for association and clustering. Along with the approximately 620-subject first cohort, a separate validation cohort of over a hundred different subjects was used. The study was designed to test whether signatures of past pathogen exposure could be identified by cataloging public T cell receptors. Across 398 genotyped donors of the cohort, an average of roughly 250,000 unique TCR beta nucleotide sequences per donor were sequenced, and around 19% of those sequences were non-productive. All discovery cohort repertoires had been generated on a single sequencing platform. Rather than drawing on any new phenotypic data, the later analysis identified candidate immune exposures from TCR beta sequences and the way those sequences occurred across donors.

The germline V gene supplies CDR1 MNHNS and CDR2 SASEGT. Including cysteine and phenylalanine, the CDR3 has 15 amino acids. Solely the CDR3 DNA is kept, with 45 bases framed from the first base. V is reduced by 4 bases and J by 1 base, leaving a spacing of 13 bases between them. The cohort consisted of 666 healthy bone marrow donors. All cohort members were sampled while nominally healthy, although unrecorded immune exposures were likely present. The donor was CMV seronegative and was included in the group of 352 seronegative cohort members. A peripheral blood sample was provided by each donor, and peripheral blood mononuclear cells were used for TCR beta sequencing. Genomic DNA extraction from the blood cell samples was performed with the Qiagen DNeasy Blood Extraction Kit. Study-level results and caveats: Several of the top co-occurrence clusters appeared to be linked to parvovirus B19, influenza, CMV and Epstein-Barr virus, according to a later analysis. In a later analysis, about 17,000 TCR beta sequences were associated with specific HLA alleles at a false discovery rate of 0.05. Compared with the roughly 700-donor mean, donors in an Asian-associated ancestry cluster had fewer N-insertions in productive TCRs, according to a later genetic analysis. In a later analysis, HLA-associated TCR beta chains were found to be more clonally expanded and to have lower generation probabilities than equally common non-associated chains. A further reported finding was that TCR beta sequences accurately predicted the HLA-A and HLA-B alleles for most subjects in the first cohort. In a later analysis, TCR association rates were found to vary across HLA loci, with the most associated TCRs seen for DRB1 alleles and the fewest for HLA-C alleles. In vitro tests confirmed that a few of the cytomegalovirus-associated TCR beta chains recognize cytomegalovirus antigens. Some IMGT-functional V segments, including TRBV6-2 and TRBV6-3, could not be told apart with the 87-base-pair reads, so those segments were excluded. A later analysis found that most CMV-associated TCR beta chains appeared HLA-restricted, with HLA associations seemingly driven largely by CMV exposure. In both the original and validation cohorts, the classifier was reported to diagnose cytomegalovirus status with high specificity and sensitivity. Sequencing depth was assumed to be roughly uniform across donors in the presence/absence analyses, though that assumption may not hold. A cluster of highly shared sequence variants was judged likely to be a technical artifact of the sequencing pipeline. In a later genetic analysis, a missense DCLRE1C variant was associated with V-gene and J-gene trimming of TCR beta chains, and the association was replicated in an independent cohort. Correlated functional status among segregating V segments might reflect linkage disequilibrium, but an unknown experimental factor could not be ruled out. An earlier analysis of 450 to 750 of the donors showed that most TCR beta V segments appeared in productive rearrangements either about 90% or about 30% of the time, which broadly matched IMGT annotations. HLA typing was unavailable for some donors at each locus, so association tests used only the typed subset. The study gave a list of about 170 TCR beta chains associated with cytomegalovirus. For the cohort, immune exposure information was limited to CMV serostatus. In this cohort, only TCR beta chains were sequenced, and detectable features were limited by the absence of alpha or paired-chain data. Across donors, most TCR sequences were observed very rarely, whereas some public TCRs were present in many individuals. When HLA alleles, especially DR and DQ, strongly co-occurred, attributing TCR associations to individual alleles was difficult. The authors suggested that the approach could potentially be generalized to other disease states and immunological phenotypes. Because counts were too low, under 20 rarely observed V segments, including chromosome 9 orphons, were left out of the earlier analysis of approximately 580 of the donors.

For this clone: Its antigen has not been determined. Base quality data are lacking; no much larger clone is found one base away.

Libraries were prepared through the immunoSEQ multiplex PCR assay. A mixture of 60 forward primers for TCR Vbeta segments and 13 reverse primers for TCR Jbeta segments was used in the multiplex PCR. The CDR3 region of rearranged TCR beta genes was amplified from genomic DNA with a multiplex PCR assay. On the Illumina HiSeq System, the amplified TCR beta libraries were sequenced as 87-base-pair reads. The authors processed their data as follows. In a later analysis, around 80 million unique TCR beta chains were counted across the 650 to 700 repertoires, and about 9.9 million of these chains were shared by at least two donors. Raw reads were error-corrected and collapsed into unique sequences with a nearest-neighbor algorithm that merged closely related sequences to remove PCR and sequencing errors. V, D and J gene segments were assigned by aligning CDR3 sequences to IMGT reference sequences. For a sequence to be retained, a match of at least six nucleotides was required to both a V gene segment and a J gene segment. Rearrangements were classified as productive when the CDR3 lacked stop codons and remained in frame with V and J, and all other rearrangements were classified as non-productive. Following IMGT convention, CDR3 was defined as the stretch from the second conserved V-encoded cysteine up to the conserved J-encoded phenylalanine. Sequences without an unambiguous match to a single V gene segment were excluded from the earlier analysis of 500 to 700 of the donors. In an earlier analysis of a few hundred of the donors, V segments were called functional above 56.7% productive rearrangements and were called segregating when the between-donor standard deviation exceeded 5%. A statistical classification framework was developed to diagnose cytomegalovirus status using the catalog of TCR beta chain sequences. V and J gene assignment, in a later analysis, came from comparing TCR nucleotide sequences with IMGT/GENE-DB human TR gene sequences. The TCRdist pipeline was used in a later analysis to assign CDR3 sequences and most-parsimonious VDJ recombination scenarios. In a later analysis, every TCR beta chain was defined by the combination of its CDR3 amino acid sequence and its V-gene family, and reads without a unique V-gene family were dropped. As a way to deal with suspected cross-contamination and a sequencing artifact, a later analysis dropped roughly 600 nucleotide sequences that were highly shared and had low generation probability. A later analysis calculated a clonal expansion index for each public chain from normalized within-repertoire ranks of inferred template counts. Generation probabilities in a later analysis came from a VDJ recombination model fitted to out-of-frame rearrangements, and those results were checked against IGoR. A later analysis scored TCR-TCR, TCR-HLA and TCR-CMV co-occurrence with hypergeometric tests, applying a repertoire-size bias correction to TCR pairs. A later analysis estimated false discovery rates by permuting HLA or CMV assignments 20 times. In a later analysis, co-occurring TCRs were grouped using DBSCAN, and TCRdist sequence similarity was added for clustering within HLA-allele-positive subsets. For co-occurrence clustering, repertoires with fewer than 30,000 or more than 120,000 public chains were excluded, along with roughly five repertoires with anomalous nucleotide sharing. In its TCRdb copy, this immuneACCESS table keeps in-frame sequences only and misses some clones. Where compared with another copy, unresolved V genes explain less than half of these, and the others have no known cause. Clone size and V and J calls were adopted from that table, with D and trimming inferred from the DNA. The sample contains 100,000 or so clones, 84% of them found a single time. The top ten constitute around 1.9% of the sample.

This clonotype was sampled from a man aged 18 to 35 in good health and CMV-seronegative. The rearranged chain carries TRBV6-1 and TRBJ2-5; the D gene cannot be resolved reliably. The material sequenced was PBMCs. The nucleotide sequence is given as TGTGCCAGCAGTGTTATTATGGCATTCCAAGAGACCCAGTACTTC. Its translation is CASSVIMAFQETQYF.